This TCR beta chain appears in the sequencing data of a study of early stage breast cancer tumors. Profiling relied on immunoSEQ multiplex PCR, and the TCRdb table lists in-frame clones only, not all of them. The repertoire has about 21,000 clones, 76% of them found once; the top ten carry 28%. This CDR3 has 16 residues. Germline V CDR1 and CDR2: MNHEY, SMNVEV (reference sequence). J was trimmed by 1 base and V by 5 bases; bases with no gene match: 6. The sample holds one count of this clone. The receptor's source is a person in their 60s with breast cancer. The chain joins TRBV27 to TRBJ2-2; 8 nucleotides line up with TRBD1. Sequencing used blood. The CDR3 is CASSPIDRGNTGELFF. The CDR3 nucleotides are TGTGCCAGCAGTCCTATAGACAGGGGGAACACCGGGGAGCTGTTTTTT.